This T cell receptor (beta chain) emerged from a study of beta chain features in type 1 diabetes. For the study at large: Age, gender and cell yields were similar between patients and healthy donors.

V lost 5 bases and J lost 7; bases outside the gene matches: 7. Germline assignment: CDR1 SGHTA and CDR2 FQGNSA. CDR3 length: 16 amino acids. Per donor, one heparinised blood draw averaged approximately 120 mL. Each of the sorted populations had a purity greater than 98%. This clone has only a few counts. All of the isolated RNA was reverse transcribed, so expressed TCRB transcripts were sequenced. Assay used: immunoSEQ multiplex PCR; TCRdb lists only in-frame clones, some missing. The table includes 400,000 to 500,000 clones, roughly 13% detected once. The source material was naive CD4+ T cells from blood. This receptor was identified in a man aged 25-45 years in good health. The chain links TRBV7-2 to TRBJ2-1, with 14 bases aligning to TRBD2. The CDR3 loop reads CASSMGTSGSLNEQFF. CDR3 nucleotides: TGTGCCAGCAGCATGGGGACTAGCGGGAGTTTGAATGAGCAGTTCTTC.